Detailed here is one TCR beta chain. In germline, CDR1 is LGHNA, CDR2 YSLEER. The ends lost 3 bases at V and 3 bases at J; junction bases unmatched: 2. The CDR3 is 16 residues long. The sample belongs to a study of blood T cell repertoires in COVID-19. Background on the study: Samples taken during acute and convalescent COVID-19 were collected in the United States, Italy and Spain. PBMCs, B-cell-depleted T cells, or T cells were the source of the cDNA or gDNA that made up the material.

As handled by the study authors: Counts of nucleated cells, estimated from reference gene primer amplification, were obtained. Sequenced by immunoSEQ multiplex PCR; TCRdb stores in-frame clones only, minus some. The V and J calls and clone size were taken over from that table, and D and trimming were inferred from the DNA. The data show 150,000 to 160,000 clones, 84% seen once. Sequencing used peripheral blood. The rearrangement uses TRBV4-3 and TRBJ2-2; TRBD1 matches 12 bases. The source is a woman aged 45-60 years with acute or convalescent COVID-19. Here the CDR3 reads CASSQGTGGDTGELFF. As DNA, the CDR3 is TGCGCCAGCAGCCAGGGGACAGGGGGCGACACCGGGGAGCTGTTTTTT.